This TCR beta chain was sequenced during a study of T cell responses to AZD1222 COVID-19 vaccine (dated by TCRdb to the early 2020s). For context, the study as a whole: TCR sequencing was performed for fewer than 250 trial participants, of whom about 200 were given two doses of AZD1222 and around 26 were given two doses of MenACWY control vaccine. Trial participants were enrolled into age subgroups of 18-55, 56-69 and 70-plus years, which contained 148, 28 and 57 TCR-sequenced participants, respectively. Summary of the overall study and its limitations: CD4 TCRs associated with the vaccine covered the entire spike protein, and the dominant responses were in regions 160-218 and 743-854. Epitopes outside the regions mutated in the B.1.351 and B.1.1.7 variants were reportedly recognized by nearly half of the unique spike-specific TCRs. Because no day 14 peak-response samples were available, the repertoires could be characterized only after the peak T cell response. The 56-69-year group was small, and its depth increase did not reach significance, likely because of low power. Only six AZD1222 recipients were SARS-CoV-2 seropositive at baseline, limiting conclusions about previously exposed vaccinees. After two AZD1222 doses, spike-specific TCR breadth and depth were significantly higher than at day 0 and than in MenACWY recipients. Participants were mostly white British and included more females than males, and it was suggested by the authors that clonal diversity may have been underestimated.

The CDR3 regions of human TCRbeta chains were subjected to immunosequencing. As for the original processing: Repertoire TCRs were checked for matches against a reference library of SARS-CoV-2-specific TCRs that had been generated using the MIRA antigen-specificity platform. Breadth meant the fraction of unique TCRs that were SARS-CoV-2-associated, whereas depth meant the fraction of total T cells that were SARS-CoV-2-associated. Using the MIRA data, every spike-specific TCR was mapped to the spike region that the TCR reacted to and assigned to either a CD4 or a CD8 class. Log10-transformed breadth and depth values were compared by one-way ANOVA with Sidak's multiple comparisons tests. Imported from immuneACCESS, the table was reduced by TCRdb to in-frame sequences with V and J called. These copies leave out some clones; in studies compared against another copy, an unresolved V gene accounts for under half, and the cause of the remainder is not known. V and J calls and clone size are copied from that table; D and trimming were computed from the DNA. Recorded for this sample are about 45,000 clones; 70% to 90% of them occurred a single time. Around 1.1% of the sample is in the top ten clones.

In regard to this clone: This receptor's antigen is unknown. The sample holds no much larger clone one base away, and base qualities are not on file.

This specimen's time point label, interpreted: about 28 days (+/-7) after the second vaccine dose. AZD1222 recipients whose second dose came at about 4 weeks and those whose second dose came at about 12 weeks were combined into one group, since spike-specific TCR depth and breadth did not differ between the two schedules. The vaccinee samples were drawn from two UK trials, COV001 and COV002, one of which was a single-blind randomized controlled phase 2/3 trial testing AZD1222 (ChAdOx1 nCoV-19) in healthy adults. For TCRbeta chain sequencing, PBMC samples were collected from trial participants at day 0 and at day 28 after the second dose. The sequencing used peripheral blood, collected 28 days after the second AZD1222 dose. The receptor was derived from an adult who received the AZD1222 COVID-19 vaccine.

The CDR3 is CASNLPGQGYQPQHF. The DNA reads TGTGCCAGCAACTTACCGGGACAGGGTTATCAGCCCCAGCATTTT. The rearrangement joined TRBV28 to TRBJ1-5, with TRBD1 identical over 9 junction bases. The cysteine opens and the phenylalanine closes a CDR3 of 15 amino acids. The entry retains the CDR3 DNA only, 45 bases that are in frame from base 1. Looking up the germline V gene yields CDR1 MDHEN and CDR2 SYDVKM. Compared with germline, V lacks 7 bases and J lacks 5 bases; bases without a gene match: 9. Joined to the reference TRBV28 and TRBJ1-5 proteins, this CDR3 gives the full variable domain: DVKVTQSSRYLVKRTGEKVFLECVQDMDHENMFWYRQDPGLGLRLIYFSYDVKMKEKGDIPEGYSVSREKKERFSLILESASTNQTSMYLCASNLPGQGYQPQHFGDGTRLSIL.